Sequencing of this T cell receptor beta chain was carried out in a study of CD8+CD57+ T cells in acquired aplastic anemia. CDR3 length: 16 amino acids. The junction had 8 bases not matched to a gene; V was cut back by 3 bases and J by 3 bases. CDR1 SGHNT and CDR2 YYREEE come from the germline V gene (reference sequence). This clonotype occurred many times. Investigators profiled TCR beta VDJ and CDR3 from genomic DNA template. Using its own MiXCR run on the reads, TCRdb lists one record per CDR3 protein. The sample includes about 64,000 distinct CDR3 sequences, roughly 54% seen only once; the top ten take roughly 2.5%.

This TCR was recovered from a human donor in good health, serving as a control. J is TRBJ2-1 and V is TRBV5-4; TRBD2 matches 8 bases. The sequencing input was sorted CD4+, CD8+, or CD8+CD57+ T cells (not recorded which) from PBMCs. The CDR3, as DNA: TGTGCCAGCAGCTCGAAGCAGCGGGAGATCTACAATGAGCAGTTCTTC. Protein: CASSSKQREIYNEQFF.